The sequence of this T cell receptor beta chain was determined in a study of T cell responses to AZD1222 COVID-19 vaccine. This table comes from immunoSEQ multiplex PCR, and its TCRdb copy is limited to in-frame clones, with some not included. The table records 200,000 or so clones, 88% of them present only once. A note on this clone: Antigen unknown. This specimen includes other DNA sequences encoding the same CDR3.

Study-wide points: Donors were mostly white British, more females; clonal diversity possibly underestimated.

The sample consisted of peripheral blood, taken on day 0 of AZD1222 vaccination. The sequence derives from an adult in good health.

CDR3 DNA: TGTGCCAGTAGTATTGGGGGATCTGGGGCCAACGTCCTGACTTTC. The encoded protein is CASSIGGSGANVLTF. The chain couples TRBV19 to TRBJ2-6; D may match TRBD1 or TRBD2 (5 bases each). Trimming took 3 bases from V and 1 from J, leaving 7 bases between them. The CDR3 has 15 amino acids. The germline V gene encodes CDR1 LNHDA and CDR2 SQIVND (reference sequence).